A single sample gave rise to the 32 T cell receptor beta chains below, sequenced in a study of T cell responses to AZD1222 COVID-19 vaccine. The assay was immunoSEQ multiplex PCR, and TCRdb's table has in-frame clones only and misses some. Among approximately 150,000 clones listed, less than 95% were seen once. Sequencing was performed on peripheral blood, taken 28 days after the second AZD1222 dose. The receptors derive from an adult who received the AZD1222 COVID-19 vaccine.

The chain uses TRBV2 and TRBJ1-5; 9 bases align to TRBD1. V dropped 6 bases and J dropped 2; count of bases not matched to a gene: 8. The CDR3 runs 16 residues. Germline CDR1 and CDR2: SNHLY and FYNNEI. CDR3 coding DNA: TGTGCCAGCAGGGTACAGGGGGCAGGGGGCAATCAGCCCCAGCATTTT. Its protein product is CASRVQGAGGNQPQHF. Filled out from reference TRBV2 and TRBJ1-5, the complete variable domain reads EPEVTQTPSHQVTQMGQEVILRCVPISNHLYFYWYRQILGQKVEFLVSFYNNEISEKSEIFDDQFSVERPDGSNFTLKIRSTKLEDSAMYFCASRVQGAGGNQPQHFGDGTRLSIL.

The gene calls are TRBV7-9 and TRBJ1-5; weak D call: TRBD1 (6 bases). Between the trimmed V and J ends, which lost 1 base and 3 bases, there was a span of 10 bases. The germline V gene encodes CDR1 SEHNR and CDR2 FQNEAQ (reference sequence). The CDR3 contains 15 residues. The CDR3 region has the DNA TGTGCCAGCAGCTTAGGGTCAGGGGTCAATCAGCCCCAGCATTTT. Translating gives CASSLGSGVNQPQHF.

For the CDR3, the DNA is TGTGCCAGCAGCGTAGGACTAGCAAACGAGCAGTACTTC. Encoded protein: CASSVGLANEQYF. The V gene is TRBV9, the J gene TRBJ2-7; TRBD2 agrees at 7 bases. V lost 0 bases to trimming and J lost 5 bases; unmatched junction nucleotides: 2. Germline V gene sequence: CDR1 SGDLS, CDR2 YYNGEE. The CDR3 sequence is 13 residues long.

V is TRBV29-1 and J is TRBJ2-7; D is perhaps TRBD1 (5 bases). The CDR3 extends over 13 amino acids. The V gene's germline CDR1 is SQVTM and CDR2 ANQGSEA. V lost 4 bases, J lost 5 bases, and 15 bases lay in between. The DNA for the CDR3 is TGCAGCGTTGGCCCTACTACCAGGGACGAGCAGTACTTC. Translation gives CSVGPTTRDEQYF.

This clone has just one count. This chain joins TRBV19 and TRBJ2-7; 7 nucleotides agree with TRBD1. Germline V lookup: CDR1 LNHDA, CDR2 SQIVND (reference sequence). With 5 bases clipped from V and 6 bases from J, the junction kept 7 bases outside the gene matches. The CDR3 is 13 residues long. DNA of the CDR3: TGTGCCAGTAGTCCACCAGACAGGGCCGAGCAGTACTTC. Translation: CASSPPDRAEQYF.

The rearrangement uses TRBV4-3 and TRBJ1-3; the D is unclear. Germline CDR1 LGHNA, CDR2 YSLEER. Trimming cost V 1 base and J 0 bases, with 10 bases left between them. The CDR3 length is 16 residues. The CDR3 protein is CASSQGAAYSGNTIYF. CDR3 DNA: TGCGCCAGCAGCCAAGGGGCTGCGTACTCTGGAAACACCATATATTTT.

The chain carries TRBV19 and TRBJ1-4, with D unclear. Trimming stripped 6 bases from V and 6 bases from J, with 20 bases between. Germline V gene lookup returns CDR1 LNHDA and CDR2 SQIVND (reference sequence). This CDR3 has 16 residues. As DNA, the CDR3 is TGTGCCAGTAGGATCTCGCAGGCTCTCGGAGATGAAAAACTGTTTTTT. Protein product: CASRISQALGDEKLFF.

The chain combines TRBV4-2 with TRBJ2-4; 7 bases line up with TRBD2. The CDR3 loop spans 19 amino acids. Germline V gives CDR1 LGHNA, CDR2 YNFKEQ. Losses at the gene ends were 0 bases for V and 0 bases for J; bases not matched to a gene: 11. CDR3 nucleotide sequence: TGTGCCAGCAGCCAAGATCCCGGCGGGAGCGATCTAGCCAAAAACATTCAGTACTTC. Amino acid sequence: CASSQDPGGSDLAKNIQYF.

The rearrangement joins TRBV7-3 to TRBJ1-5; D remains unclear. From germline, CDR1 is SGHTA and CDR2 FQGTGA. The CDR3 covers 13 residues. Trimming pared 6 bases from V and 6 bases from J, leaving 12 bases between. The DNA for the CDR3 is TGTGCCAGCAGTCAAATGGAAGGTCAGCCCCAGCATTTT. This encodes CASSQMEGQPQHF.

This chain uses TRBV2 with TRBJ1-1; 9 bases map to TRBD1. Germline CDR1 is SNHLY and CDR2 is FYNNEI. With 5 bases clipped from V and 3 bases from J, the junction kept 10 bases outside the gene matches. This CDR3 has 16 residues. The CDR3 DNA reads TGTGCCAGCAGTCAGGACAGGGGAAGATGGGACACTGAAGCTTTCTTT. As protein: CASSQDRGRWDTEAFF.

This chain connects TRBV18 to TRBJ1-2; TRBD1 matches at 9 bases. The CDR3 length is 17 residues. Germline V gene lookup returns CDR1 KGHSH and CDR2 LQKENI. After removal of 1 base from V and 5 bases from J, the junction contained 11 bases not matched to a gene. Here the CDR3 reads CASSPQEGTGILYGYTF. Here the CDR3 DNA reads TGTGCCAGCTCACCACAAGAAGGGACAGGGATCTTGTATGGCTACACCTTC. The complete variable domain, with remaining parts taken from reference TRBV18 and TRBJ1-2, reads NAGVMQNPRHLVRRRGQEARLRCSPMKGHSHVYWYRQLPEEGLKFMVYLQKENIIDESGMPKERFSAEFPKEGPSILRIQQVVRGDSAAYFCASSPQEGTGILYGYTFGSGTRLTVV.

CDR3 sequence (DNA): TGTGCCAGCAGTGAAAGGGGGGACTCACCCCTCCACTTT. It is translated as CASSERGDSPLHF. This rearrangement joins TRBV6-1 to TRBJ1-6; TRBD1 is a possible D gene (6 bases). The germline gives CDR1 MNHNS, CDR2 SASEGT. The CDR3 length is 13 residues. The V gene lost 2 bases and the J gene lost 10 bases, with 9 bases spanning the gap.

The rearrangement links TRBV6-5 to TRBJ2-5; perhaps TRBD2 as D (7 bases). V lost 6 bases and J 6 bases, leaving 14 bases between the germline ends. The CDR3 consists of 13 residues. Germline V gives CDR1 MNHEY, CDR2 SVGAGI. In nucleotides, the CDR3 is TGTGCCAGCAGGGAGGGGGGGGAAAAGACCCAGTACTTC. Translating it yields CASREGGEKTQYF.

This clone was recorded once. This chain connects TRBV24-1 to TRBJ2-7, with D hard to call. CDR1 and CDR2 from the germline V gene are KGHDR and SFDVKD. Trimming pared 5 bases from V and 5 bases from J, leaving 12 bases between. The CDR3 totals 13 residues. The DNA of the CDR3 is TGTGCCACCAGTGGCCCTGATCCGCACGAGCAGTACTTC. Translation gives CATSGPDPHEQYF.

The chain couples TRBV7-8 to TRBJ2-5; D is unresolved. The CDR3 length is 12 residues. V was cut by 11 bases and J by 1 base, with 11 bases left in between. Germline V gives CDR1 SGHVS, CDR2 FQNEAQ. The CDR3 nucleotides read TGTGCCTCCGCCCAGTCCCAAGAGACCCAGTACTTC. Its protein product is CASAQSQETQYF. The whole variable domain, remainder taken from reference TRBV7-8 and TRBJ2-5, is GAGVSQSPRYKVAKRGQDVALRCDPISGHVSLFWYQQALGQGPEFLTYFQNEAQLDKSGLPSDRFFAERPEGSVSTLKIQRTQQEDSAVYLCASAQSQETQYFGPGTRLLVL.

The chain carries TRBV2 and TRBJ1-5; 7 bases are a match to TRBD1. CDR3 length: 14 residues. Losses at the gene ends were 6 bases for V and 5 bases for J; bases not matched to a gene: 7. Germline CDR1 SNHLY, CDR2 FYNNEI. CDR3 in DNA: TGTGCCAGCAGCCTCGAAGGGGGCCATCAGCCCCAGCATTTT. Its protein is CASSLEGGHQPQHF.

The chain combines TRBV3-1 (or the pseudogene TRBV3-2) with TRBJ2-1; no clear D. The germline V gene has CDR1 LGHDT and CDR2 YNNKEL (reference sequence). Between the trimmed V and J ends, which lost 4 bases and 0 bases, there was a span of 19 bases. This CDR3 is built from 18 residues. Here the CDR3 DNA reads TGTGCCAGCAGCCCCCTTGAGAAAGTAGTCGGCTCCTACAATGAGCAGTTCTTC. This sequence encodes CASSPLEKVVGSYNEQFF.

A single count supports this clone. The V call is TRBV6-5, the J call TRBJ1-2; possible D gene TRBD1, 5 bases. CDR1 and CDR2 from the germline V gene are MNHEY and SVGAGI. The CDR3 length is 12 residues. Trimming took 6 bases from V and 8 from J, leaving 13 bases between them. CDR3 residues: CASRGLGEGYTF. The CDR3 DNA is TGTGCCAGCAGGGGATTGGGGGAAGGCTACACCTTC.

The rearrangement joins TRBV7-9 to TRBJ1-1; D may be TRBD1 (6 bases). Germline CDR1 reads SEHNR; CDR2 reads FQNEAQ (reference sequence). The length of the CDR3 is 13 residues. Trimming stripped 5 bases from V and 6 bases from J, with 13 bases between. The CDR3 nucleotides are TGTGCCAGCAGCGTTGGGGGCACCGCTGAAGCTTTCTTT. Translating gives CASSVGGTAEAFF.

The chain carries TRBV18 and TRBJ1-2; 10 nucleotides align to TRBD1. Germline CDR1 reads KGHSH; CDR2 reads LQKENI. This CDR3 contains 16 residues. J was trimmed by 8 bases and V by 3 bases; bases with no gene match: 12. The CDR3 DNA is TGTGCCAGCTCACCTGGTCGGGACAGGGGAACGTGGGGCTACACCTTC. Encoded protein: CASSPGRDRGTWGYTF.

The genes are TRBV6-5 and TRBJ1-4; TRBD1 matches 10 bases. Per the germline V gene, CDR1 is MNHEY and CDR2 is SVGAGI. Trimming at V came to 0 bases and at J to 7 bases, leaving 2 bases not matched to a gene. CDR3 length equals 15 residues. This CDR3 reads CASSYSTGGVEKLFF. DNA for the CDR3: TGTGCCAGCAGTTACTCGACAGGGGGCGTTGAAAAACTGTTTTTT.

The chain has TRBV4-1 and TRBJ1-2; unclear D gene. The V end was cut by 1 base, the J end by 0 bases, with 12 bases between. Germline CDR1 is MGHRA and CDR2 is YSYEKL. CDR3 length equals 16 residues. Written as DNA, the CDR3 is TGCGCCAGCAGCCAAGCTCTAGCACTCTCTAACTATGGCTACACCTTC. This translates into CASSQALALSNYGYTF.

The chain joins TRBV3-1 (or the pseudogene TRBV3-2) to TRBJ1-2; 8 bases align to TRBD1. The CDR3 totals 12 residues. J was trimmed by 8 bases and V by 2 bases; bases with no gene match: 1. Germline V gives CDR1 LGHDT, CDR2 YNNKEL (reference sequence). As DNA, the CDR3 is TGTGCCAGCAGCCAACGGGACAGGGGCTACACCTTC. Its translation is CASSQRDRGYTF.

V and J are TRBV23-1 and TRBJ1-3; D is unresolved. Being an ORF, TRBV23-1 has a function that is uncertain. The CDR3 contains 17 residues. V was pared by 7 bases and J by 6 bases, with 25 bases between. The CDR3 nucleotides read TGCGCCAGCACGAAGTGGTGCGGCTTCGACGTCGAAAACACCATATATTTT. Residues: CASTKWCGFDVENTIYF.

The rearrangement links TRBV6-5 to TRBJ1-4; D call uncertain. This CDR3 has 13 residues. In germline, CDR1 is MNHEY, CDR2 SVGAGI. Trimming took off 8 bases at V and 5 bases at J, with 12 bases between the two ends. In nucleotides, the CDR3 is TGTGCCAGCGGGTGGATAGCGAATGAAAAACTGTTTTTT. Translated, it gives CASGWIANEKLFF.

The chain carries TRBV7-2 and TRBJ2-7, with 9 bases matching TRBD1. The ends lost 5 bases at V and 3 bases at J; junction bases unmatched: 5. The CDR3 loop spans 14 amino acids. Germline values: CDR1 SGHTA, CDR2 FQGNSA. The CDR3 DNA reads TGTGCCAGCAGCCGGGACAGGGAATACTACGAGCAGTACTTC. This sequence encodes CASSRDREYYEQYF.

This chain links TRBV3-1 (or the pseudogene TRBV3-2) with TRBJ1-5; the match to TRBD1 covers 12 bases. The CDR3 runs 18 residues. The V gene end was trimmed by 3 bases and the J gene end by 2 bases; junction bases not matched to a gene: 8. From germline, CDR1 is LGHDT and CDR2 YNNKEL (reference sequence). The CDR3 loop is CASSHSGTGGMGNQPQHF. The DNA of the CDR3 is TGTGCCAGCAGCCATTCCGGGACAGGGGGCATGGGCAATCAGCCCCAGCATTTT.

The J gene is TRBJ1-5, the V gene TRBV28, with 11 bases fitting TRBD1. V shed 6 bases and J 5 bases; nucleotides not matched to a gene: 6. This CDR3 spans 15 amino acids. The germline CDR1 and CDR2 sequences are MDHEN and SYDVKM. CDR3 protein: CASRGDRGGYQPQHF. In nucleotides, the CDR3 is TGTGCCAGCAGAGGGGACAGGGGGGGGTATCAGCCCCAGCATTTT.

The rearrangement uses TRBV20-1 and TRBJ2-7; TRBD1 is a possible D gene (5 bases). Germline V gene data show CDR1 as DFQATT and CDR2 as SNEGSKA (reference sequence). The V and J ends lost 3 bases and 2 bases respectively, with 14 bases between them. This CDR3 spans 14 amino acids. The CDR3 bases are TGCAGTGCTAGTCCGGAAGGGGCCACCTACGAGCAGTACTTC. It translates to CSASPEGATYEQYF.

CDR3 sequence reads: CASSRMGQGAVGELFF. Here the CDR3 DNA reads TGTGCCAGCAGCCGGATGGGGCAGGGGGCTGTCGGGGAGCTGTTTTTT. V usage is TRBV14 and J usage is TRBJ2-2; 8 bases map to TRBD1. V shed 4 bases and J 7 bases; nucleotides not matched to a gene: 11. The CDR3 length is 16 residues. CDR1 SGHDN and CDR2 FVKESK come from the germline V gene.

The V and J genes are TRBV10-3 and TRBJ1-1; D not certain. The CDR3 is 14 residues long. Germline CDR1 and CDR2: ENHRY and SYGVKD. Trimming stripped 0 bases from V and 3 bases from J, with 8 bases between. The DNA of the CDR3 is TGTGCCATCAGTGAGTCGTCATTGTACACTGAAGCTTTCTTT. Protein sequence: CAISESSLYTEAFF.

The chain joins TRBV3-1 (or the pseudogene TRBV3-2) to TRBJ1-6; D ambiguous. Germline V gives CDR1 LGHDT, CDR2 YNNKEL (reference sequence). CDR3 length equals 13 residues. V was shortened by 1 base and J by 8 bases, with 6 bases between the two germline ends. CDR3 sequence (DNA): TGTGCCAGCAGCCAAGCGAGGGATTCACCCCTCCACTTT. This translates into CASSQARDSPLHF.